Listed below are T cell receptor beta chains from one sample, sequenced in a study of blood T cell repertoires in COVID-19. Some clones are missing from TCRdb's copy, which holds only in-frame ones; the method was immunoSEQ multiplex PCR. The sample contains about 53,000 clones, just over 85% of which appear only once. Sequenced material: peripheral blood. All receptors come from a man older than 75 with acute or convalescent COVID-19. Each CDR3 is given with its conserved first and last residue. The order of the fields is D gene, J gene, V gene, clone size, CDR3 DNA, CDR3 protein. The D gene is left open where the match is weak. Size is stated for part of the rows, as once, few or many counts, or as a class when the clone is expanded.

>TRBD2|TRBJ2-5|TRBV24-1|NA
TGTGCCACCAGTGAGCCGACTAGCGGGGGTTCAGAGACCCAGTACTTC
CATSEPTSGGSETQYF
>NA|TRBJ2-7|TRBV6-2/TRBV6-3|NA
TGTGCCAGCAGTTACTCGTCGAGGGTCGTCGAGCAGTACTTC
CASSYSSRVVEQYF
>TRBD2|TRBJ2-1|TRBV9|NA
TGTGCCAGCAGCGTAGAACTTAGCGGGGGGCTATACAATGAGCAGTTCTTC
CASSVELSGGLYNEQFF
>NA|TRBJ2-2|TRBV27|NA
TGTGCCAGCAGTTTAGTAGCGGCGAACACCGGGGAGCTGTTTTTT
CASSLVAANTGELFF
>NA|TRBJ1-3|TRBV5-1|NA
TGCGCCAGCAGCTTGGCGGCGGCTGGAAACACCATATATTTT
CASSLAAAGNTIYF
>NA|TRBJ1-3|TRBV6-5|NA
TGTGCCAGCAGTTACTCGACAAGCTCTGGAAACACCATATATTTT
CASSYSTSSGNTIYF
>TRBD1|TRBJ1-1|TRBV30|NA
TGTGCCTGCAAACCGGGACAGGGTTATATGAACACTGAAGCTTTCTTT
CACKPGQGYMNTEAFF
>TRBD2|TRBJ2-1|TRBV5-6|NA
TGTGCCAGCAGCTTGTTCGGGACTAGCTCTTACAATGAGCAGTTCTTC
CASSLFGTSSYNEQFF
>NA|TRBJ1-2|TRBV7-9|NA
TGTGCCAGCAGCCCCCTGGAGGGGCGCGGCTATGGCTACACCTTC
CASSPLEGRGYGYTF
>TRBD1|TRBJ2-7|TRBV10-1|NA
TGCGCCAGCAGTCCCGGGCGGGACAGGACGCTCTACGAGCAGTACTTC
CASSPGRDRTLYEQYF
>NA|TRBJ2-7|TRBV5-1|NA
TGCGCCAGCAGCTTAGGGGGAGTGGGGTACTACGAGCAGTACTTC
CASSLGGVGYYEQYF
>NA|TRBJ2-5|TRBV5-4|NA
TGTGCCAGCAGCCCCAGGGAGACCCAGTACTTC
CASSPRETQYF
>TRBD1|TRBJ1-3|TRBV2|NA
TGTGCCAGCAGCCTACGGACAGGGTCAGGAAACACCATATATTTT
CASSLRTGSGNTIYF
>NA|TRBJ2-5|TRBV9|NA
TGTGCCAGCAGCCCAGACACTAACAACCCGGGGGAGACCCAGTACTTC
CASSPDTNNPGETQYF
>NA|TRBJ2-1|TRBV12-3/TRBV12-4|NA
TGTGCCAGCAGAAGACTCGCTCTGAATGAGCAGTTCTTC
CASRRLALNEQFF
>TRBD1|TRBJ2-7|TRBV24-1|NA
TGTGCCACCAGATCCGGGACAGGGAGGTGGTACGAGCAGTACTTC
CATRSGTGRWYEQYF
>TRBD1|TRBJ1-6|TRBV6-5|NA
TGTGCCAGCAGTTACTCAGGTGACAGGGCGTTCTCACCCCTCCACTTT
CASSYSGDRAFSPLHF
>NA|TRBJ1-2|TRBV15|NA
TGTGCCACCAGCAGAGAAGACAGGAACTATGGCTACACCTTC
CATSREDRNYGYTF
>TRBD1|TRBJ2-3|TRBV15|once
TGTGCCACCAGCAGAGAGGGTCTCTGGACAGGGTTATCAGATACGCAGTATTTT
CATSREGLWTGLSDTQYF
>NA|TRBJ2-7|TRBV2|NA
TGTGCCAGCAGTGAAGACCTAGGGGGCTACGAGCAGTACTTC
CASSEDLGGYEQYF
>NA|TRBJ1-4|TRBV7-6|NA
TGTGCCAGCAGCTTTGGGCCAGGGATTAATGAAAAACTGTTTTTT
CASSFGPGINEKLFF
>TRBD1|TRBJ2-7|TRBV19|once
TGTGCCAGCCGCCACGTCGGGACAGGCCTTTCGATCCCACTTTTC
CASRHVGTGLSIPLF
>NA|TRBJ2-1|TRBV30|NA
TGTGCCTGGAGTGTACCAGGATTACAGTTCTTC
CAWSVPGLQFF
>TRBD1|TRBJ2-7|TRBV6-5|NA
TGTGCCAGCAACGACAGGGCGCAAAAGCAGTACTTC
CASNDRAQKQYF
>TRBD1|TRBJ2-7|TRBV2|once
TGTGCCAGCTATGACCCGGGACAGGGCATCGGGCAGTACTTC
CASYDPGQGIGQYF
>TRBD1|TRBJ1-2|TRBV18|few
TGTGCCAGCTCACCACGACAGGGCTCGGATGGCTACACCTTC
CASSPRQGSDGYTF
>TRBD1|TRBJ1-5|TRBV19|NA
TGTGCCAGTAGACCGGGACAGGTCGTTCAGCCCCAGCATTTT
CASRPGQVVQPQHF
>NA|TRBJ2-3|TRBV5-4|NA
TGTGCCAGCAGCCCATACTACCAAGGATACACAGATACGCAGTATTTT
CASSPYYQGYTDTQYF
>NA|TRBJ1-4|TRBV11-2|few
TGTGCCAGCAGCAAGCGTTCGGATAATGAAAAACTGTTTTTT
CASSKRSDNEKLFF
>NA|TRBJ2-7|TRBV27|NA
TGTGCCAGCAGTCAGTGGGGGGTCGGGGCTGTAGGGGTGACCTACGAGCAGTACTTC
CASSQWGVGAVGVTYEQYF
>TRBD1|TRBJ2-7|TRBV5-4|once
TGTGCCAGCAGCTTGGTAGGGGACAGGGCGGGCGAGCAGTACTTC
CASSLVGDRAGEQYF
>NA|TRBJ1-2|TRBV18|NA
TGTGCCAGCTCACCACCGTGGGGGCTCGGCTATGGCTACACCTTC
CASSPPWGLGYGYTF
>TRBD2|TRBJ2-3|TRBV2|NA
TGTGCCAGCAGCCGACTAGCGGGGACGGATACGCAGTATTTT
CASSRLAGTDTQYF
>TRBD2|TRBJ2-7|TRBV4-3|NA
TGCGCCAGCAGCCCTAGCGGGGGGTCCCCGCAGTACTTC
CASSPSGGSPQYF
>TRBD2|TRBJ2-5|TRBV7-6|NA
TGTGCCAGCAGCTTAGTAAGAGCGGGGGGCCATAGCCAAGAGACCCAGTACTTC
CASSLVRAGGHSQETQYF
>NA|TRBJ2-1|TRBV3-1/TRBV3-2|NA
TGTGCCAGCACGCGAGGCTTTTACAATGAGCAGTTCTTC
CASTRGFYNEQFF
>NA|TRBJ1-2|TRBV6-6|NA
TGTGCCAGCAGTTACGGAGGCGGCAACTATGGCTACACCTTC
CASSYGGGNYGYTF